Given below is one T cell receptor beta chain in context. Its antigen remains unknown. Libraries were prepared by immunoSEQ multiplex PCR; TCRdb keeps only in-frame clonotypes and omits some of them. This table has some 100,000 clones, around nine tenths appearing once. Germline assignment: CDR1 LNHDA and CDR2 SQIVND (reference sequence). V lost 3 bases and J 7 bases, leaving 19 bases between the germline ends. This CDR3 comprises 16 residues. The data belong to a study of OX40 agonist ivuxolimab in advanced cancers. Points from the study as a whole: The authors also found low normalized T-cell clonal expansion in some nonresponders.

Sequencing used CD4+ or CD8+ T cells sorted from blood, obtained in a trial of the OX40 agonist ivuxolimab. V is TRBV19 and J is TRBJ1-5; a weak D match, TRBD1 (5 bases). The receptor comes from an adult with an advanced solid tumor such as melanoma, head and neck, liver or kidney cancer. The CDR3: CASSIQEGQGWQPQHF. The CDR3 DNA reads TGTGCCAGTAGTATCCAGGAAGGGCAGGGTTGGCAGCCCCAGCATTTT.